The 5 T cell receptor beta chains reported below all come from one sample, sequenced in a study of CD8 T cells in ankylosing spondylitis. TCRdb analysed the 5' RACE reads with MiXCR anew, one entry per CDR3 protein. The table lists around 150,000 distinct CDR3 sequences, roughly 12% of them singletons. Sequenced: blood, either unsorted or a sorted T cell fraction (not recorded which). These receptors all come from a male donor with ankylosing spondylitis or in good health (not recorded which).

J is TRBJ2-3 and V is TRBV5-4; D perhaps matches TRBD2 (7 bases). V was trimmed by 7 bases and J by 3 bases, leaving 21 bases between them. This CDR3 is built from 16 residues. Germline-derived CDR1 and CDR2 are SGHNT and YYREEE (reference sequence). DNA of the CDR3: TGTGCCAGCGGCTCGGGGCTGGGGGGGCGAACAGATACGCAGTATTTT. Translating gives CASGSGLGGRTDTQYF.

This clonotype occurred many times. The CDR3 reads CSATGQSTDTQYF. The DNA of the CDR3 is TGCAGTGCTACGGGACAAAGCACAGATACGCAGTATTTT. This rearrangement joins TRBV20-1 to TRBJ2-3; maybe TRBD1 (6 bases). The CDR3 loop spans 13 amino acids. Trimming pared 4 bases from V and 0 bases from J, leaving 8 bases between. Looked up from germline, CDR1 is DFQATT and CDR2 is SNEGSKA (reference sequence).

On this clonotype: Just one base apart from a much larger clone, this may be a read error. The genes are TRBV5-1 and TRBJ2-1; 8 bases match TRBD2. Per germline, CDR1 SGHRS and CDR2 YFSETQ. There are 18 residues in the CDR3. In DNA, the CDR3 is TGCGCCAGCGGCTTGGGGGATAGCGGGACCTTTTTGTACAATGAGCAGTTCTTC. Amino acids: CASGLGDSGTFLYNEQFF.

In its sample, this clonotype was seen many times. This rearrangement joins TRBV27 to TRBJ1-1, with D unclear. With 3 bases removed from V and 3 bases from J, the gap between germline ends came to 8 bases. The CDR3 loop spans 13 amino acids. Germline CDR1 and CDR2: MNHEY and SMNVEV (reference sequence). CDR3 sequence reads: CASSFLQDTEAFF. CDR3 nucleotides: TGTGCCAGCAGTTTTCTTCAGGACACTGAAGCTTTCTTT.

This clonotype has a count of ten or more. This chain links TRBV5-6 with TRBJ1-1; D not certain. V shed 0 bases and J shed 0 bases, with 9 bases lying between them. This CDR3 has 15 residues. Germline values: CDR1 SGHDT, CDR2 YYEEEE. The CDR3 DNA reads as TGTGCCAGCAGCTTGGGAGGTGGGGTGAACACTGAAGCTTTCTTT. It is translated as CASSLGGGVNTEAFF.